This T cell receptor (beta chain) stems from a study of blood T cell repertoires in COVID-19. Study overall: The United States, Italy and Spain were the sources of the acute and convalescent COVID-19 samples. In each case, the material was cDNA or gDNA derived from T cells, B-cell-depleted T cells, or PBMCs.

In the authors' workflow: Using reference gene primer amplification, nucleated cell counts were estimated. TCRdb's table, derived via immunoSEQ multiplex PCR, lists solely in-frame clones and lacks some. V and J calls and clone size are copied from that table; D and trimming were computed from the DNA. The table has about 250,000 clones, around nine tenths seen once. Per the germline V gene, CDR1 is WSHSY and CDR2 is SAAADI. The CDR3 sequence is 14 residues long. J gave up 7 bases and V 4 bases, and 5 bases lay outside the gene matches. This chain uses TRBV10-2 with TRBJ1-5; 9 bases map to TRBD1. The sample comprised peripheral blood. The receptor's source is a woman in her forties who had recovered from COVID-19. CDR3 nucleotide sequence: TGCGCCAGCAGTGTAGGGACAGGGCAACAGCCCCAGCATTTT. Encoded protein: CASSVGTGQQPQHF.